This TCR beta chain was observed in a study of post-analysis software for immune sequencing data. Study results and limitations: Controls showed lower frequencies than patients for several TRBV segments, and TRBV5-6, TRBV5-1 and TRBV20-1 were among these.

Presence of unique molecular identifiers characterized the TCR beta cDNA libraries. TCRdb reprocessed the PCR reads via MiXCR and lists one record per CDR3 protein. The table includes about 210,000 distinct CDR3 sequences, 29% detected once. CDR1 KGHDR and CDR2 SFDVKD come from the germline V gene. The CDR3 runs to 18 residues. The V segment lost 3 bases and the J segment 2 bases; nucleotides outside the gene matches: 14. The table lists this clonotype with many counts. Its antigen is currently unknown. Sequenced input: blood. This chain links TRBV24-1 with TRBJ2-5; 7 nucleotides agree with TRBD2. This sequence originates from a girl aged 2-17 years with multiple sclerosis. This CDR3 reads CATSDPTRGGRGQETQYF. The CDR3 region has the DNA TGTGCCACCAGTGATCCCACGAGAGGCGGGAGAGGGCAAGAGACCCAGTACTTC.